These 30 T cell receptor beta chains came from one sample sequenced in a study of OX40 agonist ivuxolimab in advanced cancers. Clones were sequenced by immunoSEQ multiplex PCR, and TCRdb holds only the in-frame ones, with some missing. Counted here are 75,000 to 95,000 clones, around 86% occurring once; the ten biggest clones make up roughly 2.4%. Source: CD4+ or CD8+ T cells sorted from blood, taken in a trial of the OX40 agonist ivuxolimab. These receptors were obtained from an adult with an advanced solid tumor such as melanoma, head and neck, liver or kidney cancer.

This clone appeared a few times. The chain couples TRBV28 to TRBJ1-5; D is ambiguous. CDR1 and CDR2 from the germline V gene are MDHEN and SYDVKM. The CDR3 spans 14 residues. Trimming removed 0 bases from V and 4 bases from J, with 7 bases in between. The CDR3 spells CASSLWAENQPQHF. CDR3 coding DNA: TGTGCCAGCAGTTTATGGGCAGAAAATCAGCCCCAGCATTTT. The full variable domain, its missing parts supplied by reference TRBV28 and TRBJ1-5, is DVKVTQSSRYLVKRTGEKVFLECVQDMDHENMFWYRQDPGLGLRLIYFSYDVKMKEKGDIPEGYSVSREKKERFSLILESASTNQTSMYLCASSLWAENQPQHFGDGTRLSIL.

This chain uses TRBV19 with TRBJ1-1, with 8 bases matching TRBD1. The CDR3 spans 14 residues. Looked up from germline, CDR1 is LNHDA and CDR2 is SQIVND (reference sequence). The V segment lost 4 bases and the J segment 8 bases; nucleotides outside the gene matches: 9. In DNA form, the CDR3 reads TGTGCCAGTAGTAGACGGGACAGGAGTTTGGAAGCTTTCTTT. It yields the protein CASSRRDRSLEAFF.

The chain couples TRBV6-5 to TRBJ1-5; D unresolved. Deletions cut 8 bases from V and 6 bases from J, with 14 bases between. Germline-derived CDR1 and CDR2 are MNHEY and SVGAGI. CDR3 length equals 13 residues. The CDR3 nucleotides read TGTGCCAGCTCTCGGACGTCGGGTCAGCCCCAGCATTTT. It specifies CASSRTSGQPQHF.

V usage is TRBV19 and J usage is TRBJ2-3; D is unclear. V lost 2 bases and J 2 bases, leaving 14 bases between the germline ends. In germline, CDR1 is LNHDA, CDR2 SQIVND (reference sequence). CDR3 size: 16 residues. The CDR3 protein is CASSILGTWNTDTQYF. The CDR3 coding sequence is TGTGCCAGTAGTATACTCGGCACCTGGAACACAGATACGCAGTATTTT.

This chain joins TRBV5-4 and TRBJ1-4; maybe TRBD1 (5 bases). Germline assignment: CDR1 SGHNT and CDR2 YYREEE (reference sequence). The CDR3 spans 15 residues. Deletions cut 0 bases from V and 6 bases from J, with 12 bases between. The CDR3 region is CASSLGGGSDEKLFF. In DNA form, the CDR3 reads TGTGCCAGCAGCTTGGGTGGGGGATCGGATGAAAAACTGTTTTTT.

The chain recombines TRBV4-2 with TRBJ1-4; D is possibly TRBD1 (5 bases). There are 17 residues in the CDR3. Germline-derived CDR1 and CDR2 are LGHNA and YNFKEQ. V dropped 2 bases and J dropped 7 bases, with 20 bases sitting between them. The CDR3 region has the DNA TGTGCCAGCAGCCAACAAGAGGGACGGGGAGGAGGTGAAAAACTGTTTTTT. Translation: CASSQQEGRGGGEKLFF.

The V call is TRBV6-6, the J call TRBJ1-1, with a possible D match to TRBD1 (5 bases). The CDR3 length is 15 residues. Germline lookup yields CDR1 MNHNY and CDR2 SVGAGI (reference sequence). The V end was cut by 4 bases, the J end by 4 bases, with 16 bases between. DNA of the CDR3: TGTGCCAGCAGTTCACTAGGGATTAGGGGCACTGAAGCTTTCTTT. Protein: CASSSLGIRGTEAFF.

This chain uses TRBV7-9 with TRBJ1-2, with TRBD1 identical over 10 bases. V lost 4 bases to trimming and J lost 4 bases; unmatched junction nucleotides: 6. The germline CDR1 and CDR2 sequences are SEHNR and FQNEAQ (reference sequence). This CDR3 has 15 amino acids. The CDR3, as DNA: TGTGCCAGCAGCTCTGGGACAGGGGCTTCCTATGGCTACACCTTC. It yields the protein CASSSGTGASYGYTF.

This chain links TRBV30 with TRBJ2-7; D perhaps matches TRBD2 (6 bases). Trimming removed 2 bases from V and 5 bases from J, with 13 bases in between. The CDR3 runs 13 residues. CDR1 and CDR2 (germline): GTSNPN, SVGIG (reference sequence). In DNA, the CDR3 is TGTGCCTGGAGTCCCTCCGGGAGCCACGAGCAGTACTTC. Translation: CAWSPSGSHEQYF.

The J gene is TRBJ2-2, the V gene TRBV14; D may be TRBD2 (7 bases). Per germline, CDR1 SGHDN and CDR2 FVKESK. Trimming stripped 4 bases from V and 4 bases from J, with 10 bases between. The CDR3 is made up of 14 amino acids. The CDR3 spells CASSPRGGTGELFF. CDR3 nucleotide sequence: TGTGCCAGCAGCCCGAGGGGGGGCACCGGGGAGCTGTTTTTT.

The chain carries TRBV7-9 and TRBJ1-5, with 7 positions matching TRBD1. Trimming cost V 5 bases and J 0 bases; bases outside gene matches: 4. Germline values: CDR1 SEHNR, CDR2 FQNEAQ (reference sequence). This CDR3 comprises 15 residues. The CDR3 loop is CASSPGQFSNQPQHF. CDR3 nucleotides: TGTGCCAGCAGCCCGGGACAGTTTAGCAATCAGCCCCAGCATTTT.

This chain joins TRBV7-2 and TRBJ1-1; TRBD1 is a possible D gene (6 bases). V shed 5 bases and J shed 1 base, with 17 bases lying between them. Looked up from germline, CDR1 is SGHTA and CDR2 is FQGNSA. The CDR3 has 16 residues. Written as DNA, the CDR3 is TGTGCCAGCAGCCTGGTGGGGGCGCCACCGAACACTGAAGCTTTCTTT. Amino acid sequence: CASSLVGAPPNTEAFF.

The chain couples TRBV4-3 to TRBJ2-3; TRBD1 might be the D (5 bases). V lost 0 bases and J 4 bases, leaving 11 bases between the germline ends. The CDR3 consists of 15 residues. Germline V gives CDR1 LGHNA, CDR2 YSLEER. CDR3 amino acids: CASSQDDSWADTQYF. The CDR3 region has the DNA TGCGCCAGCAGCCAAGATGACAGTTGGGCAGATACGCAGTATTTT.

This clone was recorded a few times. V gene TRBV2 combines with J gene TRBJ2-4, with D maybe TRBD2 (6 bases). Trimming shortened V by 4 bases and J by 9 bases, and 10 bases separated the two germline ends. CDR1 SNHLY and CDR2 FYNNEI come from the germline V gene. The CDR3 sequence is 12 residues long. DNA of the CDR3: TGTGCCAGCAGTGTAGGGGAGGCCATTCAGTACTTC. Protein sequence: CASSVGEAIQYF.

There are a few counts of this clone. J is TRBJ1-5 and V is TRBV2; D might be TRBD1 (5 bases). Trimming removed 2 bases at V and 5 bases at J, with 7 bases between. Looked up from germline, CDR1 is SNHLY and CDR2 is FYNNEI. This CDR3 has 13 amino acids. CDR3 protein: CASSEQGDQPQHF. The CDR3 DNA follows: TGTGCCAGCAGTGAACAGGGTGATCAGCCCCAGCATTTT.

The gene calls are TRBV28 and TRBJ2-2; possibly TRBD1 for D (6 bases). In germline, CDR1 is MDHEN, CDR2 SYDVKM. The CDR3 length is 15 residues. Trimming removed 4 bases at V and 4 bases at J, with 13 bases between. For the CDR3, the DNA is TGTGCCAGCAGTTCGTCAGGGGTTCGCACCGGGGAGCTGTTTTTT. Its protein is CASSSSGVRTGELFF.

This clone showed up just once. CDR3 coding DNA: TGTGCCAGCAGCCGTCAGGGGAGGCAGCCCCAGCATTTT. Encoded protein: CASSRQGRQPQHF. V gene TRBV6-6 combines with J gene TRBJ1-5, with D perhaps matching TRBD1 (6 bases). Per the germline V gene, CDR1 is MNHNY and CDR2 is SVGAGI (reference sequence). The V end was cut by 6 bases, the J end by 7 bases, with 13 bases between. The CDR3 has 13 amino acids.

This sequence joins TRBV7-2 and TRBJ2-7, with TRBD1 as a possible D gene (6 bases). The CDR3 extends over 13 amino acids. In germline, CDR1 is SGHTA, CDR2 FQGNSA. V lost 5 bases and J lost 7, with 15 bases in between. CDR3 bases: TGTGCCAGCAGCCAAGACCAGGGGAGAGAGCAGTACGTC. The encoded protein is CASSQDQGREQYV.

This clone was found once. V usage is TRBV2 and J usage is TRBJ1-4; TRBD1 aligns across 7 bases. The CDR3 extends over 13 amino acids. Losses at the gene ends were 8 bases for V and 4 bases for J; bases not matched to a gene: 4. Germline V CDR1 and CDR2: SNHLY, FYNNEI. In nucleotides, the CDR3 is TGTGCCAGCCGACAGGGTCGTAATGAAAAACTGTTTTTT. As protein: CASRQGRNEKLFF.

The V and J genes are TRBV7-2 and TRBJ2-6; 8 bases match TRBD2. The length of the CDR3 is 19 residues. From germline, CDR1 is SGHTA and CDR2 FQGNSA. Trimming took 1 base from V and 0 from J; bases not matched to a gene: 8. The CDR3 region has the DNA TGTGCCAGCAGCTTAGTTAGATTGGGACTAGGCTCTGGGGCCAACGTCCTGACTTTC. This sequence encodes CASSLVRLGLGSGANVLTF.

In nucleotides, the CDR3 is TGTGCCAGCAGCCCCGACATTAGCAATCAGCCCCAGCATTTT. Translating it yields CASSPDISNQPQHF. The rearrangement joins TRBV7-2 to TRBJ1-5; D remains unclear. Germline V lookup: CDR1 SGHTA, CDR2 FQGNSA. The CDR3 consists of 14 residues. The V end was cut by 5 bases, the J end by 0 bases, with 8 bases between. Full variable domain (missing parts from reference TRBV7-2 and TRBJ1-5): GAGVSQSPSNKVTEKGKDVELRCDPISGHTALYWYRQSLGQGLEFLIYFQGNSAPDKSGLPSDRFSAERTGGSVSTLTIQRTQQEDSAVYLCASSPDISNQPQHFGDGTRLSIL.

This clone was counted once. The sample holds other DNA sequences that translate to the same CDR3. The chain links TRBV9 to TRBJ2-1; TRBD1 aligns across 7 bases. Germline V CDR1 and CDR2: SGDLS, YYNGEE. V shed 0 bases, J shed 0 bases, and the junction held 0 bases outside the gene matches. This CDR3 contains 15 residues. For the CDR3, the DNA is TGTGCCAGCAGCGTAGGACAGGGCTCCTACAATGAGCAGTTCTTC. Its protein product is CASSVGQGSYNEQFF. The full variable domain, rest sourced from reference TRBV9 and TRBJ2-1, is DSGVTQTPKHLITATGQRVTLRCSPRSGDLSVYWYQQSLDQGLQFLIQYYNGEERAKGNILERFSAQQFPDLHSELNLSSLELGDSALYFCASSVGQGSYNEQFFGPGTRLTVL.

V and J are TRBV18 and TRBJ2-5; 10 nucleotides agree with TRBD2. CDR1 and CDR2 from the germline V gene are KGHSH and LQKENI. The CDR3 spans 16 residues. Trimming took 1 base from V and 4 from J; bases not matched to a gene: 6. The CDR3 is CASSPQDSGGTETQYF. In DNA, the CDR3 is TGTGCCAGCTCACCACAGGATAGCGGGGGGACAGAGACCCAGTACTTC.

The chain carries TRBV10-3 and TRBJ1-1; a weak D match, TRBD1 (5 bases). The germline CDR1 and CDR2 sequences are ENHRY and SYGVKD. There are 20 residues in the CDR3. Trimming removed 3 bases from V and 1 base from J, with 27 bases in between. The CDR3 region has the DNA TGTGCCATCAGTGACAGTTGGGGCAGGAAAACGTCGGGGGGGAACACTGAAGCTTTCTTT. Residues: CAISDSWGRKTSGGNTEAFF.

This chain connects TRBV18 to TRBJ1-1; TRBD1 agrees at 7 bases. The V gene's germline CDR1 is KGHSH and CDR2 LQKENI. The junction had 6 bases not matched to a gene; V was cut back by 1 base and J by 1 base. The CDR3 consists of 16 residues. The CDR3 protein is CASSPRQGVENTEAFF. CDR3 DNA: TGTGCCAGCTCACCACGGCAGGGGGTGGAGAACACTGAAGCTTTCTTT.

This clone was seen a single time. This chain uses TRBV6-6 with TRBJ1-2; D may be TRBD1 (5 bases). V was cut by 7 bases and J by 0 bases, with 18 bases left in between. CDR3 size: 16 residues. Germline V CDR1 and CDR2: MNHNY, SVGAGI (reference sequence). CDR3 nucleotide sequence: TGTGCCAGCAACCTCTCAGGCGTAGGGGCTAACTATGGCTACACCTTC. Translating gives CASNLSGVGANYGYTF.

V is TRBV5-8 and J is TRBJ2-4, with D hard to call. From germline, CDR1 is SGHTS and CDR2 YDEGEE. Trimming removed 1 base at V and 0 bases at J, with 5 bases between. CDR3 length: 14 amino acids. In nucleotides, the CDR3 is TGTGCCAGCAGCTTGCTACTAGCCAAAAACATTCAGTACTTC. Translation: CASSLLLAKNIQYF.

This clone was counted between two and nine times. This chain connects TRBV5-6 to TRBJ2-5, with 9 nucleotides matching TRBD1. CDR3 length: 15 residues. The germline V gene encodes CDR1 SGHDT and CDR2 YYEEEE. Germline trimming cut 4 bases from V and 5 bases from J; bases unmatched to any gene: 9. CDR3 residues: CASSATTGGGETQYF. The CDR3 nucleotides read TGTGCCAGCAGCGCAACCACAGGGGGCGGGGAGACCCAGTACTTC. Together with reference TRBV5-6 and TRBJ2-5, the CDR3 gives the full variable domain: DAGVTQSPTHLIKTRGQQVTLRCSPKSGHDTVSWYQQALGQGPQFIFQYYEEEERQRGNFPDRFSGHQFPNYSSELNVNALLLGDSALYLCASSATTGGGETQYFGPGTRLLVL.

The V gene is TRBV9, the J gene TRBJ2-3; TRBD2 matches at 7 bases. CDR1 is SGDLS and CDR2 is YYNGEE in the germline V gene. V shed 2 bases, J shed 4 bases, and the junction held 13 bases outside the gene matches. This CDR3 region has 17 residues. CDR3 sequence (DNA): TGTGCCAGCAGCGTCGATTACGGGACTACTATAGCAGATACGCAGTATTTT. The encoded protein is CASSVDYGTTIADTQYF.

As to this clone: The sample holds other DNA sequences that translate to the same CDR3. CDR3 DNA: TGCGCCAGCAGCGTTACAGCCTCAGGTACCGGGGAGCTGTTTTTT. This codes for CASSVTASGTGELFF. The chain uses TRBV5-1 and TRBJ2-2, with no clear D. In germline, CDR1 is SGHRS, CDR2 YFSETQ. Trimming removed 4 bases at V and 5 bases at J, with 15 bases between. This CDR3 has 15 amino acids.